This T cell receptor beta chain derives from a study of beta chain features in type 1 diabetes (dated by TCRdb to 2016 to 2018). A note on the overall study: No differences in mean age, gender distribution, total cell number or subset yield were found between patients and healthy donors. A total of 100 million to 140 million sorted cells were examined across all samples, and the number of cells per subset was strongly correlated with RNA yield. In the study, recently diagnosed type 1 diabetes patients and matched healthy donors were compared on the TCRB repertoires of their sorted circulating CD4+ T cell subsets. Regulatory and stem cell-like memory subsets were obtained from only 8 patients and about eight healthy donors, while naive and central memory subsets were obtained from all 28 donors.

A single peripheral blood draw of around 120 mL on average was collected from each donor into heparinised tubes. Naive, central memory, regulatory and stem cell-like memory CD4+ T cells were sorted on a BD FACSAria II using a panel including CD45RO, CCR7, CD25, CD127, CD95 and CD27. Purity was above 95% for every sorted population. PBMCs were isolated immediately by Lymphoprep density gradient centrifugation and stained directly without culture. So that batch effects would be minimized, each experiment stained and sorted samples in pairs, pairing one healthy donor with one patient. The germline V gene sets CDR1 to SGHVS and CDR2 to FQNEAQ. Taken from cysteine to phenylalanine, the CDR3 has 13 residues. Of the read, only the CDR3 DNA is kept; its 39 bases are in frame from base 1. Relative to germline, V is missing 1 base and J is missing 7 bases, with 1 base of the junction outside any gene match.

This clone was seen more than once but under ten times. This receptor's antigen is unknown. Base quality data are lacking; no much larger clone is found one base away. The study at large found these results: Because cDNA was sequenced instead of genomic DNA, activated cells with high expression could be over-represented, although the groups did not differ in activation or CD3 levels. Type 1 diabetes patients showed a moderate but significant shortening of TCRB CDR3 length in all four CD4+ subsets. Shorter templates might have been favored by PCR, but patient and control samples were amplified and corrected together, so both groups would have been affected equally by any skew. HLA sub-analyses involved small numbers of individuals, so any influence of HLA type on TCRB rearrangement remained unresolved. Fewer insertions and more nucleotide deletions at VDJ recombination sites were observed in patients with type 1 diabetes, implying thymic rearrangement abnormalities. Naive, central memory and regulatory TCRB repertoires appeared to be more similar among patients than among healthy donors.

The entire amount of isolated RNA was reverse transcribed using the High Capacity cDNA Reverse Transcription Kit, so the sequenced TCRB transcripts were expressed ones. Deep immunoSEQ sequencing was performed on naive, central memory and regulatory T cell samples, with an average of roughly 3.3 million total reads per sample. After sorted cells were lysed in RLT buffer, RNA was extracted with DNase-treated RNeasy Micro or Mini kits, with the choice depending on cell number. To prevent cross-contamination, each cell subset was processed individually, whereas patient and healthy donor samples were processed jointly. The immunoSEQ multiplex PCR was used to amplify TCRB sequences from cDNA, generating 87-bp fragments that spanned the CDR3 region. The amplicons were sequenced using the Illumina HiSeq platform. The authors processed their data as follows. Synthetic template baselines were used to correct PCR bias computationally, reads within Hamming distance 2 were collapsed together, and singletons that could not be merged were discarded. Reads were aligned against IMGT so that V, D and J genes, CDR3 length and insertions or deletions at six rearrangement sites could be assigned. Within each subset, clonotype counts were normalized to sorted cell number, after which true diversity and Gini coefficients were computed with the tcR R package. The overlap coefficient, calculated on TCRB nucleotide sequences, was used to quantify repertoire sharing. Out-of-frame TCRB sequences from naive cells were analyzed to stand in for the pre-selection repertoire. Not all clones reach the TCRdb copy of this immuneACCESS table, which keeps in-frame sequences only. Checked studies attribute under half of the gap to unresolved V genes and leave the rest unexplained. V and J calls and clone size are those listed in that table; D and trimming were worked out from the DNA. In all, the sample holds under 900,000 clones, and about a sixth of those were seen once. In total, the top ten clones hold 0.02% to 0.025% of the sample.

The specimen sequenced was naive CD4+ T cells from blood. In light of the paper, this sample's cell subset or site label describes: true naive CD4+ T cells. The rearranged segments are TRBV7-8 and TRBJ2-5, with 9 bases in between that match TRBD1. This clonotype was sampled from a woman under 30 in good health. The DNA sequence is as follows: TGTGCCAGCAGCTTAGACAGGGGGCGGACCCAGTACTTC. It translates as CASSLDRGRTQYF.